What follows are 20 T cell receptor beta chains derived from one specimen sequenced in a study of graft-versus-host responses after intestinal transplantation. Profiled with immunoSEQ multiplex PCR; TCRdb holds only in-frame clones, not every one. The sample has around 37,000 clones, less than 90% seen once. Specimen: PBMCs, collected about 1,000 days after transplant. The source is a human patient who received an intestinal transplant, so some T cells may come from the graft donor.

This clone has more than one count but fewer than ten. The chain combines TRBV9 with TRBJ2-1; D might be TRBD1 or TRBD2, each matching 6 bases. The CDR3 is made up of 17 amino acids. V lost 0 bases and J 7 bases, leaving 20 bases between the germline ends. Looked up from germline, CDR1 is SGDLS and CDR2 is YYNGEE. This CDR3 is CASSVDPGGLLVNEQFF. Written as DNA, the CDR3 is TGTGCCAGCAGCGTAGATCCCGGGGGCCTTCTGGTGAATGAGCAGTTCTTC.

This chain uses TRBV9 with TRBJ2-1, with 14 bases that match TRBD2. There are 19 residues in the CDR3. Per the germline V gene, CDR1 is SGDLS and CDR2 is YYNGEE. V lost 3 bases, J lost 0 bases, and 8 bases stayed unmatched. CDR3 coding DNA: TGTGCCAGCAGCGACAGACTAGCGGGGGGGCTCAGCTCCTACAATGAGCAGTTCTTC. It yields the protein CASSDRLAGGLSSYNEQFF.

The gene calls are TRBV19 and TRBJ1-5, with D tentatively TRBD1 (6 bases). Germline CDR1 is LNHDA and CDR2 is SQIVND (reference sequence). The CDR3 length is 12 residues. V lost 6 bases and J 7 bases, leaving 10 bases between the germline ends. The CDR3 coding sequence is TGTGCCAGTAGGGGAGGGGGACAGCCCCAGCATTTT. It specifies CASRGGGQPQHF.

J is TRBJ2-4 and V is TRBV5-8; a weak D match, TRBD1 (6 bases). The CDR3 is 15 amino acids. The germline CDR1 and CDR2 sequences are SGHTS and YDEGEE. Between the trimmed V and J ends, which lost 4 bases and 5 bases, there was a span of 16 bases. The CDR3 sequence is CASSRRQENENIQYF. As DNA, the CDR3 is TGTGCCAGCAGCCGCCGACAGGAGAACGAAAACATTCAGTACTTC.

The J gene is TRBJ2-2, the V gene TRBV4-2; a possible D gene is TRBD2 (5 bases). The CDR3 is 15 amino acids. The germline V gene encodes CDR1 LGHNA and CDR2 YNFKEQ. Deletions cut 0 bases from V and 4 bases from J, with 9 bases between. CDR3 sequence (DNA): TGTGCCAGCAGCCAAGAACGACTAAGCACCGGGGAGCTGTTTTTT. This encodes CASSQERLSTGELFF.

This clone was counted a few times. The gene calls are TRBV5-6 and TRBJ1-1, with D uncertain. CDR3 length equals 13 residues. The germline V gene has CDR1 SGHDT and CDR2 YYEEEE. V was pared by 4 bases and J by 6 bases, with 13 bases between. In DNA form, the CDR3 reads TGTGCCAGCAGCGCCGGACTAGGGTCTGAAGCTTTCTTT. Its translation: CASSAGLGSEAFF.

The chain has TRBV4-2 and TRBJ2-1; D remains ambiguous. V was shortened by 4 bases and J by 7 bases, with 11 bases between the two germline ends. The CDR3 is 13 residues long. CDR1 is LGHNA, CDR2 YNFKEQ, per germline. This CDR3 is CASSPEWRNEQFF. Here the CDR3 DNA reads TGTGCCAGCAGCCCCGAATGGCGGAATGAGCAGTTCTTC.

The chain has TRBV6-5 and TRBJ1-1, with unresolved D. V was shortened by 4 bases and J by 1 base, with 16 bases between the two germline ends. Per germline, CDR1 MNHEY and CDR2 SVGAGI. The CDR3 has 16 amino acids. The CDR3, as DNA: TGTGCCAGCAGTTTTGAAGCGGCGAGGGCGAACACTGAAGCTTTCTTT. Its protein product is CASSFEAARANTEAFF.

The J gene is TRBJ2-1, the V gene TRBV28, with D unresolved. V was trimmed by 8 bases and J by 1 base, leaving 6 bases between them. This CDR3 region has 12 residues. The germline V gene has CDR1 MDHEN and CDR2 SYDVKM. CDR3 bases: TGTGCCAGCGCGGCTTCCTACAATGAGCAGTTCTTC. This gives the protein CASAASYNEQFF.

This clone was seen a handful of times. The chain joins TRBV15 to TRBJ1-2, with 8 bases matching TRBD1. CDR1 and CDR2 from the germline V gene are LNHNV and YYDKDF (reference sequence). The CDR3 runs to 14 residues. The J segment lost 4 bases and the V segment lost 5 bases, leaving 6 bases of the junction unmatched. This chain's CDR3 is CATSVTGVSYGYTF. The CDR3, as DNA: TGTGCCACCAGCGTGACAGGGGTGAGCTATGGCTACACCTTC. The complete variable domain, with remaining parts taken from reference TRBV15 and TRBJ1-2, reads DAMVIQNPRYQVTQFGKPVTLSCSQTLNHNVMYWYQQKSSQAPKLLFHYYDKDFNNEADTPDNFQSRRPNTSFCFLDIRSPGLGDTAMYLCATSVTGVSYGYTFGSGTRLTVV.

This sequence joins TRBV15 and TRBJ1-2; D possibly corresponds to TRBD1 (6 bases). CDR1 and CDR2 (germline): LNHNV, YYDKDF (reference sequence). This CDR3 has 18 amino acids. V was pared by 0 bases and J by 2 bases, with 19 bases between. The CDR3 here is CATSRDLSGRGQNYGYTF. CDR3 DNA sequence: TGTGCCACCAGCAGAGATCTATCGGGCAGGGGCCAGAACTATGGCTACACCTTC.

On this clone itself: The same CDR3 can be traced to other DNA sequences in this sample. V and J are TRBV28 and TRBJ1-4; tentatively, D is TRBD1 (6 bases). The CDR3 is 14 residues long. The germline gives CDR1 MDHEN, CDR2 SYDVKM. V lost 5 bases, J lost 3 bases, and 10 bases lay in between. CDR3 residues: CASSRGQSNEKLFF. The CDR3 DNA reads TGTGCCAGCAGTAGAGGACAGTCTAATGAAAAACTGTTTTTT.

V gene TRBV5-4 combines with J gene TRBJ2-2; the D call may be TRBD1 or TRBD2 (6 bases each). Germline V lookup: CDR1 SGHNT, CDR2 YYREEE (reference sequence). This CDR3 comprises 14 residues. Deletions cut 4 bases from V and 5 bases from J, with 12 bases between. The chain's CDR3 is CASSPRGGTGELFF. CDR3 nucleotide sequence: TGTGCCAGCAGCCCGAGAGGGGGGACCGGGGAGCTGTTTTTT.

The genes are TRBV19 and TRBJ2-4; maybe TRBD2 (6 bases). This CDR3 region has 16 residues. V was trimmed by 7 bases and J by 1 base, leaving 17 bases between them. Germline lookup yields CDR1 LNHDA and CDR2 SQIVND (reference sequence). Written as DNA, the CDR3 is TGTGCCAGTACCAAGGGCGGAGGGAAGGCCAAAAACATTCAGTACTTC. It yields the protein CASTKGGGKAKNIQYF.

The chain employs TRBV28 and TRBJ1-4; D unclear. The CDR3 loop spans 11 amino acids. Germline CDR1 and CDR2: MDHEN and SYDVKM. Trimming removed 5 bases from V and 8 bases from J, with 6 bases in between. The CDR3: CASSKVEKLFF. CDR3 DNA sequence: TGTGCCAGCAGTAAGGTCGAAAAACTGTTTTTT. The whole variable domain, remainder taken from reference TRBV28 and TRBJ1-4, is DVKVTQSSRYLVKRTGEKVFLECVQDMDHENMFWYRQDPGLGLRLIYFSYDVKMKEKGDIPEGYSVSREKKERFSLILESASTNQTSMYLCASSKVEKLFFGSGTQLSVL.

The chain recombines TRBV27 with TRBJ2-7; D is unresolved. V gave up 4 bases and J gave up 2 bases, with 9 bases separating them. Germline V gene lookup returns CDR1 MNHEY and CDR2 SMNVEV (reference sequence). This CDR3 has 13 amino acids. Here the CDR3 reads CASSSSPTYEQYF. The CDR3 DNA reads as TGTGCCAGCAGTTCATCCCCCACCTACGAGCAGTACTTC.

This clone was seen a few times. This chain uses TRBV19 with TRBJ2-7, with 7 bases lining up with TRBD1. Germline CDR1 LNHDA, CDR2 SQIVND (reference sequence). Germline trimming cut 6 bases from V and 7 bases from J; bases unmatched to any gene: 12. The length of the CDR3 is 14 residues. The CDR3 reads CASRTTGPKGEQYF. The CDR3 DNA sequence: TGTGCCAGTAGGACGACAGGGCCTAAAGGGGAGCAGTACTTC.

The chain uses TRBV5-6 and TRBJ2-7; unclear D gene. V was trimmed by 2 bases and J by 0 bases, leaving 18 bases between them. The CDR3 sequence is 17 residues long. Germline CDR1 reads SGHDT; CDR2 reads YYEEEE. The CDR3 DNA sequence: TGTGCCAGCAGCTTTCTTCGGACGGCACCAAGCTCCTACGAGCAGTACTTC. Protein sequence: CASSFLRTAPSSYEQYF.

The chain links TRBV28 to TRBJ1-6; a possible D gene is TRBD1 (5 bases). Trimming stripped 5 bases from V and 5 bases from J, with 16 bases between. Germline values: CDR1 MDHEN, CDR2 SYDVKM. CDR3 size: 16 residues. CDR3 bases: TGTGCCAGCAGTCCCTTCGGGGGGTCAAATAATTCACCCCTCCACTTT. This codes for CASSPFGGSNNSPLHF.

This clone was counted a few times. This rearrangement joins TRBV7-2 to TRBJ1-1; D remains ambiguous. Trimming took off 0 bases at V and 1 base at J, with 3 bases between the two ends. Per the germline V gene, CDR1 is SGHTA and CDR2 is FQGNSA. CDR3 length: 13 amino acids. CDR3 loop: CASSLAENTEAFF. The DNA of the CDR3 is TGTGCCAGCAGCTTAGCTGAGAACACTGAAGCTTTCTTT.